Listed below are T cell receptor beta chains from one sample, sequenced in a study of cytomegalovirus exposure and HLA in healthy donors. The data were produced by immunoSEQ multiplex PCR, yet TCRdb's version contains in-frame clones alone and is incomplete. The sample has roughly 140,000 clones; around four fifths are singletons. Sequencing was performed on PBMCs. The receptors here all came from a woman aged 60-75 years in good health and CMV-seropositive. Each CDR3 is given with its conserved first and last residue. The D gene is left open where the match is weak.

CDR3 length	V gene	D gene	J gene	CDR3 DNA	CDR3 protein
13	TRBV6-1	.	TRBJ2-5	TGTGCCAGCAGTGAAGCGAGGAGGGAGGAGCAGTACTTC	CASSEARREEQYF
15	TRBV4-3	TRBD1	TRBJ1-2	TGCGCCAGCAGCCCCCGGACAGGGAGCAACTATGGCTACACCTTC	CASSPRTGSNYGYTF
15	TRBV27	.	TRBJ2-1	TGTGCCAGCAGTCCCCTAGGGACTGGGAGGAATGAGCAGTTCTTC	CASSPLGTGRNEQFF
13	TRBV7-9	TRBD1	TRBJ1-2	TGTGCCAGCAGCTTAGGACAGGGCTATGGCTACACCTTC	CASSLGQGYGYTF
14	TRBV5-1	.	TRBJ1-2	TGCGCCAGCAGCTTGGTAGGGGGGGCGGACGGCTACACCTTC	CASSLVGGADGYTF
17	TRBV18	TRBD2	TRBJ2-7	TGTGCCAGCTCACCACCAACTAGCGGGAGTGGATCCTACGAGCAGTACTTC	CASSPPTSGSGSYEQYF
16	TRBV5-6	.	TRBJ2-5	TGTGCCAGCAGCTTGGCAGGGTGGGGCAGGCAAGAGACCCAGTACTTC	CASSLAGWGRQETQYF
19	TRBV7-3	.	TRBJ2-7	TGTGCCAGCAGCTTATTACAGGGTGAGTTTGAAGGAGGAATCTACGAGCAGTACTTC	CASSLLQGEFEGGIYEQYF
15	TRBV6-6	TRBD1	TRBJ1-2	TGTGCCAGCAGTTACCGGGACAGGGACGGCTATGGCTACACCTTC	CASSYRDRDGYGYTF
14	TRBV6-1	TRBD1	TRBJ2-3	TGTGCCAGCACCCGGGACAGGGGACAAGATACGCAGTATTTT	CASTRDRGQDTQYF
17	TRBV4-2	.	TRBJ2-1	TGTGCCGGCAGCCAAGGGTGGGGGGAAAGCTCCTACAATGAGCAGTTCTTC	CAGSQGWGESSYNEQFF
14	TRBV27	.	TRBJ1-5	TGTGCCAGCAGTTGGACTCCCAGCAATCAGCCCCAGCATTTT	CASSWTPSNQPQHF
14	TRBV6-6	TRBD1	TRBJ1-1	TGTGCCAGCAGTTGGGGACAGATGAACACTGAAGCTTTCTTT	CASSWGQMNTEAFF
13	TRBV30	.	TRBJ2-3	TGTGCCTGGATCTCGTTTTCCACAGATACGCAGTATTTT	CAWISFSTDTQYF
16	TRBV5-5	TRBD1	TRBJ2-7	TGTGCCAGCAGCCGTTCGGCGGGACAGGGGGTCTACGAGCAGTACTTC	CASSRSAGQGVYEQYF
15	TRBV11-2	.	TRBJ2-7	TGTGCCAGCAGCTTAGGGGCAGGGGCCGGCTCCGAGCAGTACTTC	CASSLGAGAGSEQYF